This record concerns one T cell receptor beta chain sequence. A single count supports this clonotype. No antigen is known for it. Base qualities are not provided; no much larger clone lies one nucleotide away. The entry originates in a study of post-analysis software for immune sequencing data (dated by TCRdb to the mid-2010s). Context from the whole study: Relapsing-remitting, secondary progressive and progressive-relapsing multiple sclerosis were recorded as disease courses, and subtype annotation was lacking for some patients. The patient repertoires were compared against about 10 previously published healthy control repertoires obtained from donors aged about 6 to 27 years. A subset of samples was prepared in parallel using single-end sample barcoding, then pooled and co-amplified after Illumina adapter ligation. Broader findings and caveats from the paper: The control group was slightly older than the multiple sclerosis patient group. Patients showed significantly higher frequencies than controls for a handful of TRBV segments, among them TRBV5-6, TRBV5-1 and TRBV20-1. Strong co-clustering of samples prepared in the same batch was shown by direct clustering with F measure, prompting a batch-effect correction. Compared with controls, multiple sclerosis patients had significantly lower normalized Chao1 diversity, a finding suggesting substantial peripheral T-cell clonal expansion.

The library was generated by PCR. TCRdb records Illumina HiSeq 2500 as the sequencer. To reduce PCR and sequencing biases, unique molecular identifiers were incorporated into the TCR beta cDNA libraries. Roughly 0.5 million cDNA molecules were obtained per 1 to 10 million input T cells, so each molecule approximated one T cell. The same protocol used for the earlier healthy control dataset was applied to prepare and sequence the patient libraries. Within a given batch, samples were prepared together, multiplexed and sequenced on the same HiSeq lane. Per the original workflow: Raw barcoded reads were processed with MIGEC, discarding single-read molecular identifier groups before consensus assembly and CDR3 extraction. VDJtools was used for post-analysis of the clonotype tables, and diversity was normalized by down-sampling every dataset to the size of the smallest sample. In repertoire overlap clustering, CDR3 amino acid sequences, but not nucleotide sequences, were matched to correct batch-related cross-sample contamination. TCRdb took the public reads, trimmed them with fastp at Q25, ran MiXCR for clone calling and kept in-frame beta chains. Rows merge per CDR3 protein into single entries with the most common DNA and genes. TCRdb, not the authors, supplied the V and J calls. The sample data list roughly 580,000 distinct CDR3 sequences, and roughly 40% of these were observed just once. Of the sample, about 1.8% falls within the top ten clones.

To demonstrate the VDJtools post-analysis software, the study profiled TCR beta repertoires from the peripheral blood of about 13 young patients with multiple sclerosis. Multiple sclerosis patients were children and adolescents aged 6 to 15 years. Relative to germline, V is missing 4 bases and J is missing 5 bases, with 11 bases of the junction outside any gene match. For CDR1 and CDR2, the germline V gene (reference sequence) lists LGHDT and YNNKEL. From its cysteine to its phenylalanine, the CDR3 spans 16 amino acids. The only DNA kept is the CDR3, 48 bases in frame from the first base. The rearrangement joined TRBV3-1 to TRBJ2-5; TRBD2 agrees with 9 junctional bases. Sequencing was done on a sample of blood. The clonotype originates from a girl aged 10-17 years with multiple sclerosis. The sequenced DNA is TGTGCCAGCAGCCGACCCGCCGGGACTAGCAGGGAGACCCAGTACTTC. It specifies CASSRPAGTSRETQYF.